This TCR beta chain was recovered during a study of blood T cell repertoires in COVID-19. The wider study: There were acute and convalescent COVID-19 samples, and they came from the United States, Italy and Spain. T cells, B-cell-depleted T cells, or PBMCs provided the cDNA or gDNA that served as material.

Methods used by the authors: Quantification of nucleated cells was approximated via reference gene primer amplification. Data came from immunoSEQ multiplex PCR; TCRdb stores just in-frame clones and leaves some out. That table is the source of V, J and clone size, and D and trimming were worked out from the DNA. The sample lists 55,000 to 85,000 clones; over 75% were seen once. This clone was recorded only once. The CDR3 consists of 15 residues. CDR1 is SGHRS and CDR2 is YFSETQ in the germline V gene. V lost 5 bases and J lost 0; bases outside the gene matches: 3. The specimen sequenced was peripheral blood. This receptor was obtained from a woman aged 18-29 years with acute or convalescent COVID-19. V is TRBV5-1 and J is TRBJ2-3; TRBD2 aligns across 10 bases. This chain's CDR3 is CASSSSGGSTDTQYF. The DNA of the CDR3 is TGCGCCAGCAGTTCTAGCGGGGGTAGCACAGATACGCAGTATTTT.